Following are 29 T cell receptor beta chains from one sample sequenced in a study of T cells in Graves' hyperthyroidism and ophthalmopathy. RNA transcripts yielded amplified TCR beta CDR3 regions. During a first-round RT-PCR of the TCR CDR3, the HTBI primer set was used. MiXCR was run by TCRdb on the multiplex PCR reads, yielding one entry per CDR3 protein. This table holds about 400,000 distinct CDR3 sequences, roughly 13% found once. Sequencing used blood. These receptors were obtained from a woman aged 18-29 years with Graves' hyperthyroidism.

This clonotype has just a few counts. The rearrangement uses TRBV6-1 and TRBJ1-1; D is possibly TRBD1 (6 bases). Germline values: CDR1 MNHNS, CDR2 SASEGT. Trimming removed 6 bases at V and 4 bases at J, with 18 bases between. There are 15 residues in the CDR3. The CDR3 sequence: CASSLTTGLGTEAFF. The CDR3 nucleotides are TGTGCCAGCAGCCTAACTACAGGGTTGGGCACTGAAGCTTTCTTT.

The sample holds many counts of this clonotype. The chain couples TRBV5-1 to TRBJ1-6; the D gene is possibly TRBD1 (5 bases). Deletions cut 4 bases from V and 9 bases from J, with 11 bases between. The CDR3 is made up of 13 amino acids. Germline assignment: CDR1 SGHRS and CDR2 YFSETQ. The CDR3 coding sequence is TGCGCCAGCAGCCCGATACAGGCTTCACCCCTCCACTTT. Its translation is CASSPIQASPLHF.

This clonotype has at least ten counts. This chain joins TRBV4-2 and TRBJ1-1; no reliable D call. This CDR3 comprises 15 residues. Between the trimmed V and J ends, which lost 0 bases and 4 bases, there was a span of 12 bases. Germline assignment: CDR1 LGHNA and CDR2 YNFKEQ. CDR3 region: CASSQERIQTTEAFF. CDR3 DNA: TGTGCCAGCAGCCAAGAACGTATCCAGACCACTGAAGCTTTCTTT.

This clonotype was picked up many times. Relative to the germline gene, one junction end is altered; a read error may explain this. The chain links TRBV12-3 or TRBV12-4 to TRBJ2-7; 10 positions agree with TRBD1. The CDR3 consists of 14 residues. CDR3 loop: CASSSRDRGYEQHF. The CDR3 coding sequence is TGTGCCAGCAGTTCCCGGGACAGGGGATACGAGCAGCACTTC.

The CDR3 protein is CASSVLGDTQYF. The CDR3 nucleotides read TGTGCCAGCAGCGTACTGGGAGATACGCAGTATTTT. The rearrangement links TRBV9 to TRBJ2-3; D call uncertain. CDR3 length: 12 amino acids. Deletions cut 1 base from V and 5 bases from J, with 5 bases between. In germline, CDR1 is SGDLS, CDR2 YYNGEE.

This clonotype was seen ten or more times. The chain couples TRBV28 to TRBJ1-1; D not resolved. Germline V gene lookup returns CDR1 MDHEN and CDR2 SYDVKM. CDR3 length equals 13 residues. The ends were cut back, 0 bases at V and 2 bases at J, with 4 bases in the middle. CDR3 DNA sequence: TGTGCCAGCAGTTTATGGAGAAACACTGAAGCTTTCTTT. Its protein product is CASSLWRNTEAFF.

This clonotype appeared a few times. The genes are TRBV19 and TRBJ1-1, with D perhaps matching TRBD1 (5 bases). The CDR3 sequence is 13 residues long. Germline CDR1 and CDR2: LNHDA and SQIVND (reference sequence). V shed 1 base and J shed 7 bases, with 10 bases lying between them. The DNA for the CDR3 is TGTGCCAGTAGTATAGCGGCGGGGCTTGAAGCTTTCTTT. It yields the protein CASSIAAGLEAFF.

The V and J genes are TRBV11-3 and TRBJ2-2; 12 bases are a match to TRBD2. With 4 bases clipped from V and 5 bases from J, the junction kept 5 bases outside the gene matches. This CDR3 is built from 16 residues. The germline V gene has CDR1 SGHNT and CDR2 YENEEA. Written as DNA, the CDR3 is TGTGCCAGCAGCTCCCCTAGCGGGAGGGGTACCGGGGAGCTGTTTTTT. Translation: CASSSPSGRGTGELFF.

This clonotype came up many times. This chain links TRBV28 with TRBJ1-1; D gene unclear. Per germline, CDR1 MDHEN and CDR2 SYDVKM. This CDR3 region has 12 residues. Trimming removed 10 bases from V and 0 bases from J, with 9 bases in between. CDR3 sequence reads: CATSGLNTEAFF. The CDR3 DNA reads TGTGCCACCTCCGGCCTGAACACTGAAGCTTTCTTT.

In its sample, this clonotype was seen many times. The chain joins TRBV20-1 to TRBJ1-1; no reliable D call. This CDR3 contains 12 residues. V was pared by 1 base and J by 2 bases, with 5 bases between. Germline values: CDR1 DFQATT, CDR2 SNEGSKA (reference sequence). CDR3 loop: CSARGLNTEAFF. DNA of the CDR3: TGCAGTGCTAGAGGGCTTAACACTGAAGCTTTCTTT.

The chain carries TRBV30 and TRBJ1-1; 7 nucleotides align to TRBD1. CDR1 and CDR2 (germline): GTSNPN, SVGIG (reference sequence). J gave up 0 bases and V 4 bases, and 5 bases lay outside the gene matches. The CDR3 totals 14 residues. CDR3 in amino acids: CAWTRQGLNTEAFF. In DNA, the CDR3 is TGTGCCTGGACCCGACAGGGACTGAACACTGAAGCTTTCTTT.

This clonotype was observed a handful of times. V and J are TRBV29-1 and TRBJ1-5; D not resolved. Trimming left V 7 bases short and J 2 bases short, with 24 bases between. The CDR3 runs to 17 residues. CDR1 and CDR2 (germline): SQVTM, ANQGSEA. The DNA for the CDR3 is TGCAGCGGTCGACGGGCCAGTCAACCCGGGGGCAATCAGCCCCAGCATTTT. This translates into CSGRRASQPGGNQPQHF.

The table lists this clonotype with many counts. The chain recombines TRBV6-2 or TRBV6-3 with TRBJ2-2; 8 bases line up with TRBD1. Germline CDR1 reads MNHEY; CDR2 reads SVGEGT. This CDR3 contains 18 residues. Trimming took 3 bases from V and 4 from J; bases not matched to a gene: 13. The CDR3 sequence: CASSYYYRGTLRTGELFF. The CDR3 region has the DNA TGTGCCAGCAGTTATTACTACAGGGGGACACTCCGCACCGGGGAGCTGTTTTTT.

V gene TRBV6-1 combines with J gene TRBJ2-1; tentatively, D is TRBD1 or TRBD2 (7 bases each). Per germline, CDR1 MNHNS and CDR2 SASEGT. CDR3 length equals 14 residues. V lost 5 bases and J lost 8, with 16 bases in between. The CDR3 region has the DNA TGTGCCAGCAGTTTCTCCAGGGGGGGGTATGAGCAGTTCTTC. This codes for CASSFSRGGYEQFF.

The V call is TRBV11-3, the J call TRBJ2-5; 12 bases fit TRBD2. The V and J ends lost 1 base and 2 bases, in that order; junction bases with no gene match: 5. Germline assignment: CDR1 SGHNT and CDR2 YENEEA. The CDR3 length is 17 residues. The CDR3 DNA is TGTGCCAGCAGCTTAGGCCTGACTAGCGGGGGACAAGAGACCCAGTACTTC. The encoded protein is CASSLGLTSGGQETQYF.

In nucleotides, the CDR3 is TGTGCCAGCAGCCTGCAGGGGGATGGCACAGATACGCAGTATTTT. It specifies CASSLQGDGTDTQYF. The genes are TRBV9 and TRBJ2-3; 7 bases match TRBD1. V was pared by 4 bases and J by 1 base, with 6 bases of the junction left unmatched. The V gene's germline CDR1 is SGDLS and CDR2 YYNGEE. CDR3 size: 15 residues.

This clonotype was recorded many times. The chain recombines TRBV15 with TRBJ2-3; D not resolved. Trimming pared 1 base from V and 0 bases from J, leaving 17 bases between. The CDR3 is 18 residues long. Germline CDR1 LNHNV, CDR2 YYDKDF (reference sequence). For the CDR3, the DNA is TGTGCCACCAGCAGAGGTACTATAGTTCCACCTAGCACAGATACGCAGTATTTT. Translated, it gives CATSRGTIVPPSTDTQYF.

This clonotype was seen repeatedly, ten times or more. The CDR3 region is CASSGRNGNTIYF. The CDR3 DNA follows: TGTGCCAGCAGCGGACGGAATGGAAACACCATATATTTT. The V call is TRBV3-1, the J call TRBJ1-3; D uncertain. This CDR3 comprises 13 residues. Germline CDR1 is LGHDT and CDR2 is YNNKEL (reference sequence). The germline V and J ends were trimmed by 5 bases and 3 bases, with 8 bases remaining between them.

This clonotype was recorded at least ten times. V usage is TRBV2 and J usage is TRBJ2-4, with D hard to call. V gave up 5 bases and J gave up 2 bases, with 10 bases separating them. Germline V CDR1 and CDR2: SNHLY, FYNNEI. The CDR3 consists of 14 residues. This CDR3 reads CASSPFESKNIQYF. The CDR3 nucleotides read TGTGCCAGCAGTCCCTTCGAGTCCAAAAACATTCAGTACTTC.

This clonotype was counted a few times. V and J are TRBV18 and TRBJ1-5; D may be TRBD1 (6 bases). The CDR3 spans 15 residues. Trimming removed 4 bases at V and 3 bases at J, with 13 bases between. Germline CDR1 and CDR2: KGHSH and LQKENI. The CDR3 nucleotides are TGTGCCAGCTCACGAAACAGGGCCAACAATCAGCCCCAGCATTTT. Translation: CASSRNRANNQPQHF.

The chain recombines TRBV11-2 with TRBJ2-5; TRBD2 matches 13 bases. This CDR3 comprises 16 residues. Trimming cost V 5 bases and J 4 bases; bases outside gene matches: 7. Germline V CDR1 and CDR2: SGHAT, FQNNGV. In DNA form, the CDR3 reads TGTGCCAGCAGCCCAGGGACTAGCGGGAACCTAGAGACCCAGTACTTC. Amino acids: CASSPGTSGNLETQYF. Looking up the rest from reference TRBV11-2 and TRBJ2-5 gives the full variable domain: EAGVAQSPRYKIIEKRQSVAFWCNPISGHATLYWYQQILGQGPKLLIQFQNNGVVDDSQLPKDRFSAERLKGVDSTLKIQPAKLEDSAVYLCASSPGTSGNLETQYFGPGTRLLVL.

A word on this clonotype: This may come from a read error, since a much larger clone is one base off. J is TRBJ1-6 and V is TRBV27; tentative D call: TRBD1 (5 bases). Germline V CDR1 and CDR2: MNHEY, SMNVEV (reference sequence). V was cut by 2 bases and J by 5 bases, with 16 bases left in between. The length of the CDR3 is 17 residues. For the CDR3, the DNA is TGTGCCAGCAGTTTACCGCCCTGGGCAGGGAATAATTCACCCCTCCACTTT. This sequence encodes CASSLPPWAGNNSPLHF.

This clonotype was seen once. Here the CDR3 reads CASSLSISGNTIYF. The CDR3 nucleotides read TGTGCCAGCAGCTTGTCGATCTCTGGAAACACCATATATTTT. V gene TRBV7-9 combines with J gene TRBJ1-3; D gene unclear. The germline CDR1 and CDR2 sequences are SEHNR and FQNEAQ (reference sequence). The CDR3 runs 14 residues. V gave up 3 bases and J gave up 0 bases, with 6 bases separating them.

The sample holds a few counts of this clonotype. The V and J genes are TRBV5-8 and TRBJ2-3, with 10 bases fitting TRBD1. Trimming at V came to 3 bases and at J to 6 bases, leaving 4 bases not matched to a gene. Germline CDR1 SGHTS, CDR2 YDEGEE. This CDR3 is built from 14 residues. DNA for the CDR3: TGTGCCAGCAGCTCCGACAGGGGGCGGGATACGCAGTATTTT. This translates into CASSSDRGRDTQYF. The whole variable domain, remainder taken from reference TRBV5-8 and TRBJ2-3, is EAGVTQSPTHLIKTRGQQATLRCSPISGHTSVYWYQQALGLGLQFLLWYDEGEERNRGNFPPRFSGRQFPNYSSELNVNALELEDSALYLCASSSDRGRDTQYFGPGTRLTVL.

This clonotype was observed many times. CDR3 coding DNA: TGTGCCAGCAGCCAGACAGGGGGCAGGGAGACCCAGTACTTC. It yields the protein CASSQTGGRETQYF. The gene calls are TRBV14 and TRBJ2-5, with TRBD1 identical over 10 bases. Germline assignment: CDR1 SGHDN and CDR2 FVKESK. V gave up 3 bases and J gave up 5 bases; unmatched junction bases: 3. The CDR3 covers 14 residues.

This clonotype appeared many times. The rearrangement links TRBV7-8 to TRBJ2-1; 7 nucleotides line up with TRBD2. The V gene's germline CDR1 is SGHVS and CDR2 FQNEAQ. Germline trimming cut 5 bases from V and 0 bases from J; bases unmatched to any gene: 7. The CDR3 runs to 16 residues. The CDR3 bases are TGTGCCAGCAGCCCGACCGGGACTATCTCCTACAATGAGCAGTTCTTC. Its translation: CASSPTGTISYNEQFF.

This clonotype has at least ten counts. V gene TRBV20-1 combines with J gene TRBJ2-3; D remains unclear. CDR1 is DFQATT and CDR2 is SNEGSKA in the germline V gene (reference sequence). The CDR3 is 19 amino acids. V was clipped by 6 bases and J by 2 bases, with 30 bases between them. The CDR3 loop is CSATGRPQGQALLTDTQYF. DNA of the CDR3: TGCAGTGCCACCGGGCGTCCTCAAGGCCAAGCCCTACTCACAGATACGCAGTATTTT.

This clonotype was picked up a small number of times. The final CDR3 position lacks the conserved phenylalanine or tryptophan, pointing to a likely read error. The chain employs TRBV6-5 and TRBJ2-7; D might be TRBD2 (6 bases). The germline gives CDR1 MNHEY, CDR2 SVGAGI. This CDR3 region has 15 residues. Between the trimmed V and J ends, which lost 2 bases and 2 bases, there was a span of 13 bases. The CDR3 sequence is CASSYGGAGTYEQYL. CDR3 nucleotide sequence: TGTGCCAGCAGTTACGGCGGGGCTGGCACCTACGAGCAGTACCTC.

This clonotype was recorded at least ten times. This chain connects TRBV4-3 to TRBJ2-1, with TRBD2 matching over 13 bases. Per the germline V gene, CDR1 is LGHNA and CDR2 is YSLEER. The ends lost 3 bases at V and 6 bases at J; junction bases unmatched: 8. CDR3 length: 17 amino acids. The DNA of the CDR3 is TGCGCCAGCAGCCATTCTCACGGGACTAGCGGGGTCAATGAGCAGTTCTTC. This encodes CASSHSHGTSGVNEQFF.